Each of the 8 T cell receptor beta chains below was sequenced from the same sample in a study of T-cell memory formation after mild COVID-19. A single record per CDR3 protein comes from TCRdb applying MiXCR to the 5' RACE reads. The sample lists a few hundred thousand distinct CDR3 sequences, 16% seen once, with under 25% in the top ten. The sample taken for sequencing was PBMCs or a T cell subset sorted from them (not recorded which). The source is a man younger than 35 who had mild COVID-19 (a few samples of this study predate the infection). Cell type and time point are not known.

The chain couples TRBV21-1 to TRBJ2-7; the table calls TRBD2, which could not be checked here. TRBV21-1 constitutes a pseudogene. CDR3 size: 15 residues. The CDR3 protein is CASSKGGASSHEQYV. In DNA form, the CDR3 reads TGTGCCAGCAGCAAAGGGGGAGCTAGCTCCCACGAGCAGTACGTC.

The rearrangement links TRBV5-1 to TRBJ1-5, with TRBD1 matching over 7 bases. This CDR3 has 14 residues. Losses at the gene ends were 4 bases for V and 4 bases for J; bases not matched to a gene: 5. Germline CDR1 SGHRS, CDR2 YFSETQ. CDR3 in DNA: TGCGCCAGCAGCGAAGGGACAGTTAATCAGCCCCAGCATTTT. It translates to CASSEGTVNQPQHF.

This chain joins TRBV11-2 and TRBJ2-5; 9 positions match TRBD1. Germline CDR1 is SGHAT and CDR2 is FQNNGV. The J segment lost 3 bases and the V segment lost 5 bases, leaving 4 bases of the junction unmatched. The CDR3 contains 14 residues. CDR3 DNA: TGTGCCAGCAGCCGCCGGACAGGGGAAGAGACCCAGTACTTC. Protein sequence: CASSRRTGEETQYF.

The chain couples TRBV7-9 to TRBJ2-5; D call uncertain. The CDR3 sequence is 13 residues long. The ends were cut back, 5 bases at V and 2 bases at J, with 9 bases in the middle. The germline V gene encodes CDR1 SEHNR and CDR2 FQNEAQ (reference sequence). The DNA of the CDR3 is TGTGCCAGCAGCGGACGCCTTCAAGAGACCCAGTACTTC. This sequence encodes CASSGRLQETQYF.

This clonotype came up many times. The chain links TRBV27 to TRBJ2-7; maybe TRBD1 (6 bases). Trimming removed 5 bases at V and 1 base at J, with 9 bases between. Per germline, CDR1 MNHEY and CDR2 SMNVEV (reference sequence). The CDR3 loop spans 13 amino acids. CDR3 in DNA: TGTGCCAGCAGTCTCCAGGGGTCCTACGAGCAGTACTTC. Its protein is CASSLQGSYEQYF.

This clonotype was seen only a few times. The chain has TRBV7-6 and TRBJ2-5; D may be TRBD2 (5 bases). Trimming removed 7 bases at V and 4 bases at J, with 13 bases between. Germline V gene lookup returns CDR1 SGHVS and CDR2 FNYEAQ. The CDR3 is made up of 13 amino acids. The CDR3 DNA reads TGTGCCAGCACTTCGTGGAGCGGAGAGACCCAGTACTTC. This translates into CASTSWSGETQYF.

This clonotype occurred a few times. The genes are TRBV9 and TRBJ2-1; D may be TRBD1 or TRBD2 (6 bases each). CDR3 size: 16 residues. V dropped 0 bases and J dropped 5 bases, with 15 bases sitting between them. The V gene's germline CDR1 is SGDLS and CDR2 YYNGEE. DNA for the CDR3: TGTGCCAGCAGCGTAGCTGGTTTGCGGGACAACAATGAGCAGTTCTTC. Residues: CASSVAGLRDNNEQFF.

This clonotype showed up many times. V is TRBV18 and J is TRBJ2-7; 12 bases line up with TRBD1. In germline, CDR1 is KGHSH, CDR2 LQKENI. Unmatched junction bases numbered 1, after V lost 2 bases and J lost 5 bases. This CDR3 is 14 amino acids long. The CDR3 nucleotides are TGTGCCAGCTCACCAGGGACAGGGGGCGACGAGCAGTACTTC. Its translation is CASSPGTGGDEQYF.